The 18 T cell receptor beta chains below all came from one sample that was sequenced in a study of cytomegalovirus exposure and HLA in healthy donors. A multiplex PCR was run with 60 Vbeta primers and 13 Jbeta primers. Clones were read by immunoSEQ multiplex PCR, and TCRdb kept only the in-frame ones, dropping some. Found here are roughly 150,000 clones, over 70% of them singletons; the top ten hold over 13%. The sequenced sample was PBMCs. These receptors were taken from a woman in her 40s in good health and CMV-seronegative.

The genes are TRBV28 and TRBJ2-1; 11 bases agree with TRBD2. There are 19 residues in the CDR3. The V gene's germline CDR1 is MDHEN and CDR2 SYDVKM. J gave up 1 base and V 0 bases, and 8 bases lay outside the gene matches. This chain's CDR3 is CASSLWLVAGGPSYNEQFF. In nucleotides, the CDR3 is TGTGCCAGCAGTTTATGGTTAGTAGCGGGAGGGCCGTCCTACAATGAGCAGTTCTTC.

The chain joins TRBV19 to TRBJ1-3; D is undetermined. The CDR3 extends over 15 amino acids. Germline assignment: CDR1 LNHDA and CDR2 SQIVND (reference sequence). The V gene lost 3 bases and the J gene lost 0 bases, with 9 bases spanning the gap. In nucleotides, the CDR3 is TGTGCCAGTAGTATGTACGGACTCTCTGGAAACACCATATATTTT. Translated, it gives CASSMYGLSGNTIYF.

This clone was recorded once. For the CDR3, the DNA is TGTGCCTGGAGTCCCACAGGACACTACGAGCAGTACTTC. Its translation is CAWSPTGHYEQYF. The chain uses TRBV30 and TRBJ2-7; TRBD1 might be the D (5 bases). CDR3 size: 13 residues. CDR1 GTSNPN and CDR2 SVGIG come from the germline V gene (reference sequence). The germline V and J ends were trimmed by 2 bases and 3 bases, with 11 bases remaining between them. Full variable domain (outside the CDR3, taken from reference TRBV30 and TRBJ2-7): SQTIHQWPATLVQPVGSPLSLECTVEGTSNPNLYWYRQAAGRGLQLLFYSVGIGQISSEVPQNLSASRPQDRQFILSSKKLLLSDSGFYLCAWSPTGHYEQYFGPGTRLTVT.

This clone was seen a single time. The chain recombines TRBV6-4 with TRBJ1-5, with D possibly matching TRBD1 (5 bases). Germline CDR1 is MRHNA and CDR2 is SNTAGT. Trimming took 0 bases from V and 4 from J, leaving 16 bases between them. The CDR3 sequence is 17 residues long. The CDR3 loop is CASSDSMPTALNQPQHF. As DNA, the CDR3 is TGTGCCAGCAGTGACTCGATGCCGACAGCTTTAAATCAGCCCCAGCATTTT.

The rearrangement joins TRBV10-3 to TRBJ1-2; tentatively, D is TRBD1 (5 bases). Germline V lookup: CDR1 ENHRY, CDR2 SYGVKD. V was cut by 7 bases and J by 3 bases, with 18 bases left in between. The CDR3 runs 15 residues. This CDR3 reads CAITRAGVYDYGYTF. The CDR3 coding sequence is TGTGCCATCACCAGGGCGGGGGTCTATGACTATGGCTACACCTTC.

This clone has a single count. Its ends do not fully match the called genes, so a read error is possible. The J gene is TRBJ2-5, the V gene TRBV7-7; 9 positions agree with TRBD1. Germline V gives CDR1 SSHAT, CDR2 FNYEAQ (reference sequence). This CDR3 contains 16 residues. The CDR3 DNA reads as TGTGCTAGCAGCTTAAGGGTGGGACAGGGCCAAGAGACCCAGTACTTC. As protein: CASSLRVGQGQETQYF.

The chain has TRBV18 and TRBJ2-7, with D possibly being TRBD1 (5 bases). Trimming stripped 2 bases from V and 0 bases from J, with 14 bases between. This CDR3 region has 16 residues. CDR1 is KGHSH and CDR2 is LQKENI in the germline V gene. CDR3 sequence (DNA): TGTGCCAGCTCACCAACGGTTGGCAGGGACTCCTACGAGCAGTACTTC. Translating gives CASSPTVGRDSYEQYF.

This chain joins TRBV11-3 and TRBJ1-1; TRBD1 aligns across 8 bases. The ends lost 4 bases at V and 4 bases at J; junction bases unmatched: 8. There are 15 residues in the CDR3. Germline values: CDR1 SGHNT, CDR2 YENEEA. The CDR3 nucleotides read TGTGCCAGCAGCTCTCGGACAGGGCGGGGCACTGAAGCTTTCTTT. Protein sequence: CASSSRTGRGTEAFF.

As for this clone: The germline gene is not matched at one end of the junction; a read error may be the cause. The chain employs TRBV5-1 and TRBJ2-6; 8 bases are shared with TRBD1. CDR3 length equals 15 residues. CDR1 is SGHRS and CDR2 is YFSETQ in the germline V gene. The CDR3 loop is CASSSGQAGANGLTF. The CDR3 coding sequence is TGCGCCAGCAGCTCGGGACAGGCTGGGGCCAACGGCCTGACTTTC.

This clone has just a few counts. This chain uses TRBV28 with TRBJ2-1; the D gene is possibly TRBD2 (6 bases). Germline CDR1 reads MDHEN; CDR2 reads SYDVKM. Trimming took off 7 bases at V and 4 bases at J, with 14 bases between the two ends. This CDR3 has 14 residues. The CDR3 sequence: CASTRGGKYNEQFF. CDR3 DNA sequence: TGTGCCAGCACACGTGGGGGGAAATACAATGAGCAGTTCTTC.

This clone was seen only once. Additional DNA sequences in this sample encode the identical CDR3. The rearrangement joins TRBV5-5 to TRBJ2-7, with TRBD1 matching over 9 bases. This CDR3 comprises 14 residues. CDR1 and CDR2 from the germline V gene are SGHKS and YYEKEE (reference sequence). V shed 2 bases and J 4 bases; nucleotides not matched to a gene: 4. The chain's CDR3 is CASSLGQGSYEQYF. CDR3 in DNA: TGTGCCAGCAGCTTAGGACAGGGGAGTTACGAGCAGTACTTC.

The chain carries TRBV6-6 and TRBJ1-2, with D tentatively TRBD1 (5 bases). The V and J ends lost 4 bases and 5 bases respectively, with 14 bases between them. This CDR3 region has 14 residues. Germline CDR1 and CDR2: MNHNY and SVGAGI (reference sequence). The CDR3 sequence is CASSLRQNGYGYTF. Here the CDR3 DNA reads TGTGCCAGCAGTTTAAGACAGAACGGATATGGCTACACCTTC.

The chain uses TRBV11-2 and TRBJ2-3, with TRBD2 matching over 7 bases. CDR1 SGHAT and CDR2 FQNNGV come from the germline V gene. V shed 5 bases, J shed 4 bases, and the junction held 9 bases outside the gene matches. This CDR3 region has 15 residues. DNA for the CDR3: TGTGCCAGCAGCCCCCGCGCGGGAGCGGCAGATACGCAGTATTTT. This gives the protein CASSPRAGAADTQYF.

J is TRBJ2-3 and V is TRBV6-6; a possible D gene is TRBD1 (6 bases). The CDR3 has 13 amino acids. V shed 6 bases and J shed 3 bases, with 10 bases lying between them. CDR1 MNHNY and CDR2 SVGAGI come from the germline V gene (reference sequence). Here the CDR3 DNA reads TGTGCCAGCAGGCTAGACAGGACAGATACGCAGTATTTT. Translated, it gives CASRLDRTDTQYF.

V is TRBV15 and J is TRBJ1-2; D perhaps matches TRBD1 (5 bases). Trimming shortened V by 1 base and J by 4 bases, and 16 bases separated the two germline ends. Looked up from germline, CDR1 is LNHNV and CDR2 is YYDKDF (reference sequence). The CDR3 length is 16 residues. CDR3 amino acids: CATSRAIIRGGYGYTF. In DNA, the CDR3 is TGTGCCACCAGCAGAGCCATCATAAGGGGCGGCTATGGCTACACCTTC.

The chain combines TRBV6-5 with TRBJ2-5; TRBD1 matches at 7 bases. The end of the DNA aligns better with TRBJ2-7, so the J call may be wrong. Per germline, CDR1 MNHEY and CDR2 SVGAGI. The CDR3 has 15 amino acids. The CDR3 sequence is CASRPRGPLSYEQYF. The CDR3 region has the DNA TGTGCCAGCAGACCTAGGGGGCCTCTCTCCTACGAGCAGTACTTC.

The genes are TRBV28 and TRBJ1-4; 10 bases fit TRBD1. CDR1 and CDR2 (germline): MDHEN, SYDVKM. V dropped 7 bases and J dropped 8; count of bases not matched to a gene: 10. The CDR3 has 15 residues. The DNA of the CDR3 is TGTGCCAGCACCCCCCCGACAGGGGGCAAAGAAAAACTGTTTTTT. Protein: CASTPPTGGKEKLFF.

This clone was counted once. The chain links TRBV28 to TRBJ1-1, with D unresolved. The CDR3 contains 12 residues. V lost 5 bases and J lost 8, with 12 bases in between. Germline V gives CDR1 MDHEN, CDR2 SYDVKM. CDR3 in amino acids: CASSPRSGEAFF. The CDR3 coding sequence is TGTGCCAGCAGTCCACGATCGGGGGAAGCTTTCTTT. The full variable domain, its missing parts supplied by reference TRBV28 and TRBJ1-1, is DVKVTQSSRYLVKRTGEKVFLECVQDMDHENMFWYRQDPGLGLRLIYFSYDVKMKEKGDIPEGYSVSREKKERFSLILESASTNQTSMYLCASSPRSGEAFFGQGTRLTVV.